The clone carrying this T cell receptor (beta chain) appeared a single time. Per the authors' pipeline: Amplification from reference gene primers served as the basis for estimated nucleated cell counts. The method was immunoSEQ multiplex PCR; TCRdb's version includes in-frame clones alone and lacks a portion of them. That table furnishes V, J and clone size, whereas the DNA furnished D and trimming. The repertoire holds 200,000 to 250,000 clones, with around three quarters as singletons. The germline CDR1 and CDR2 sequences are MDHEN and SYDVKM. The CDR3 runs 14 residues. V lost 4 bases, J lost 7 bases, and 8 bases stayed unmatched. This specimen comes from a study of blood T cell repertoires in COVID-19. Across the study: PBMCs, B-cell-depleted T cells, or T cells provided the cDNA or gDNA that made up the material.

The V call is TRBV28, the J call TRBJ2-7; TRBD2 agrees at 9 bases. The TCR comes from a woman aged 70-85 years with acute or convalescent COVID-19. Sample: peripheral blood. The CDR3 here is CASSSPGGRGEQYF. The CDR3 region has the DNA TGTGCCAGCAGTTCCCCCGGCGGGAGGGGGGAGCAGTACTTC.